A selection of T cell receptor beta chains follows, all from one sample in a study of cytomegalovirus exposure and HLA in healthy donors. Generated by immunoSEQ multiplex PCR, the TCRdb table keeps only in-frame clones and is missing some. The sample records roughly 140,000 clones, roughly two thirds being singletons. Sequenced sample: PBMCs. The receptors originated from a human donor in good health. CDR3s include the opening cysteine and the closing phenylalanine or tryptophan.

TRBJ2-2 | TRBV7-3 | CASSQGRLNTGELFF
TRBJ2-2 | TRBV19 | CASSGLTNTGELFF
TRBJ1-1 | TRBV7-9 | CASSEQNFGTEAFF
TRBJ2-3 | TRBV11-1 | CASSSLWDRNTDTQYF
TRBJ1-1 | TRBV7-8 | CASSFGRGPEAFF
TRBJ1-5 | TRBV27 | CASSLWGEGQPQHF
TRBJ2-1 | TRBV5-6 | CASSRGRMSYNEQFF
TRBJ2-3 | TRBV27 | CASSLLTGNTDTQYF
TRBJ1-5 | TRBV6-1 | CASSESNPRQPQHF
TRBJ1-2 | TRBV7-9 | CASSPRNNYGYTF
TRBJ2-7 | TRBV11-2 | CASSLDLGTDYSYEQYF
TRBJ2-5 | TRBV27 | CASSFRETQYF
TRBJ2-7 | TRBV28 | CASTEAGLYEQYF
TRBJ1-1 | TRBV13 | CASSVQGANTEAFF
TRBJ2-5 | TRBV4-1 | CASSHQGIRETQYF
TRBJ2-7 | TRBV6-6 | CASSYEGFYEQYF
TRBJ2-7 | TRBV2 | CASSLAGGYDEQYF
TRBJ1-6 | TRBV21-1 | CASSKVRTGGPLHF
TRBJ2-1 | TRBV27 | CASSLSPSGMSNEQFF
TRBJ2-3 | TRBV7-9 | CASSLADFYTDTQYF
TRBJ2-7 | TRBV5-4 | CASSFGYEQYF
TRBJ2-3 | TRBV27 | CASSVALAGVPDTQYF
TRBJ2-7 | TRBV29-1 | CSTAQGYEQYF
TRBJ2-7 | TRBV6-6 | CASSFNRGIYGEQYF
TRBJ2-1 | TRBV7-3 | CASSKGQSYNEQFF
TRBJ1-3 | TRBV4-1 | CASSQTGSGNTIYF
TRBJ2-7 | TRBV6-5 | CASGRGQGSYEQYF
TRBJ1-1 | TRBV11-2 | CASSLSKDREAFF
TRBJ1-2 | TRBV11-2 | CASSGTGVRGYTF
TRBJ2-1 | TRBV29-1 | CSVELGTGWDNEQFF
TRBJ1-2 | TRBV11-2 | CASSLTSYGYTF
. | TRBV5-5 | CASSLAYEQYF